The 19 T cell receptor beta chains in this list originate from one sample, sequenced in a study of human T cells and chemical hapten exposure. The sample's time point: patch test 1, 2 weeks after DPC sensitization. Treatment indicated: therapeutic diphenylcyclopropenone sensitization with weekly scalp DPC. One entry per CDR3 protein, called by TCRdb with MiXCR from the RACE reads. The table shows about 57,000 distinct CDR3 sequences, with about 9.6% occurring only once. This sample comprised whole blood, obtained in connection with sensitization to the hapten diphenylcyclopropenone (DPC). Every receptor here comes from a woman aged 40 to 49 with alopecia areata. Some clones in this sample may be carry-over from other donors' samples.

The chain is built from TRBV6-5 and TRBJ2-5; D is undetermined. The CDR3 contains 14 residues. Trimming removed 0 bases at V and 5 bases at J, with 10 bases between. Germline V gene sequence: CDR1 MNHEY, CDR2 SVGAGI. As DNA, the CDR3 is TGTGCCAGCAGTTACTCCCAAAGAAAGGAGACCCAGTACTTC. This gives the protein CASSYSQRKETQYF.

This clonotype was detected only a few times. The rearrangement uses TRBV5-1 and TRBJ1-5, with 8 bases identical to TRBD1. This CDR3 contains 18 residues. Germline lookup yields CDR1 SGHRS and CDR2 YFSETQ. The ends lost 0 bases at V and 0 bases at J; junction bases unmatched: 8. CDR3 protein: CASSLETGQDLSNQPQHF. The DNA of the CDR3 is TGCGCCAGCAGCTTGGAGACGGGACAGGACCTTAGCAATCAGCCCCAGCATTTT.

In this sample, this clonotype turned up many times. V gene TRBV6-2 or TRBV6-3 combines with J gene TRBJ1-5, with D hard to call. Trimming pared 5 bases from V and 7 bases from J, leaving 9 bases between. This CDR3 contains 12 residues. Germline CDR1 reads MNHEY; CDR2 reads SVGEGT. CDR3 residues: CASSHRKQPQHF. CDR3 DNA sequence: TGTGCCAGCAGTCACCGAAAACAGCCCCAGCATTTT.

This clonotype was observed at least ten times. The V gene is TRBV12-3 or TRBV12-4, the J gene TRBJ2-2; tentative D call: TRBD2 (6 bases). Trimming stripped 4 bases from V and 4 bases from J, with 16 bases between. This CDR3 is built from 16 residues. CDR3 coding DNA: TGTGCCAGCAGTTCGAGGGGACGGGGGATCACCGGGGAGCTGTTTTTT. As protein: CASSSRGRGITGELFF.

In this sample, this clonotype turned up many times. The chain combines TRBV7-3 with TRBJ2-5; maybe TRBD2 (6 bases). The V gene lost 2 bases and the J gene lost 8 bases, with 15 bases spanning the gap. CDR1 and CDR2 (germline): SGHTA, FQGTGA. This CDR3 is 14 amino acids long. CDR3 residues: CASSLLGVEGTQYF. The DNA of the CDR3 is TGTGCCAGCAGCTTACTGGGCGTGGAGGGAACCCAGTACTTC. The full variable domain, in which reference TRBV7-3 and TRBJ2-5 provide the parts outside the CDR3, is GAGVSQTPSNKVTEKGKYVELRCDPISGHTALYWYRQSLGQGPEFLIYFQGTGAADDSGLPNDRFFAVRPEGSVSTLKIQRTERGDSAVYLCASSLLGVEGTQYFGPGTRLLVL.

This clonotype showed up many times. This chain links TRBV7-2 with TRBJ1-5; no definite D call. Trimming removed 1 base at V and 9 bases at J, with 16 bases between. This CDR3 contains 15 residues. Germline CDR1 is SGHTA and CDR2 is FQGNSA. The CDR3 region is CASSLVSDASWPQHF. The CDR3 DNA reads as TGTGCCAGCAGCTTAGTGAGTGACGCCAGTTGGCCCCAGCATTTT.

This clonotype was counted many times. V and J are TRBV2 and TRBJ1-2, with 9 bases fitting TRBD1. Germline-derived CDR1 and CDR2 are SNHLY and FYNNEI. There are 15 residues in the CDR3. V dropped 5 bases and J dropped 4; count of bases not matched to a gene: 8. The CDR3, as DNA: TGTGCCAGCAGTCCGGACAGGGGCACTTCCTATGGCTACACCTTC. Its translation is CASSPDRGTSYGYTF. The entire variable domain, with the rest obtained from reference TRBV2 and TRBJ1-2, is as follows: EPEVTQTPSHQVTQMGQEVILRCVPISNHLYFYWYRQILGQKVEFLVSFYNNEISEKSEIFDDQFSVERPDGSNFTLKIRSTKLEDSAMYFCASSPDRGTSYGYTFGSGTRLTVV.

Only a few counts were recorded for this clonotype. The gene calls are TRBV5-1 and TRBJ2-5; weak D call: TRBD2 (5 bases). Germline V gene sequence: CDR1 SGHRS, CDR2 YFSETQ. The CDR3 length is 14 residues. Trimming stripped 5 bases from V and 4 bases from J, with 15 bases between. CDR3 nucleotide sequence: TGCGCCAGCAGGAGGGAACAACGAGGAGAGACCCAGTACTTC. Encoded protein: CASRREQRGETQYF.

In its sample, this clonotype was seen many times. The V and J genes are TRBV9 and TRBJ2-2, with unresolved D. This CDR3 is 14 amino acids long. Trimming removed 0 bases from V and 1 base from J, with 4 bases in between. From germline, CDR1 is SGDLS and CDR2 YYNGEE. The CDR3 loop reads CASSVVENTGELFF. CDR3 in DNA: TGTGCCAGCAGCGTAGTGGAGAACACCGGGGAGCTGTTTTTT.

This clonotype was detected ten times or more. The V and J genes are TRBV7-6 and TRBJ2-3; 8 bases line up with TRBD1. The length of the CDR3 is 15 residues. Germline CDR1 SGHVS, CDR2 FNYEAQ. The junction had 3 bases not matched to a gene; V was cut back by 0 bases and J by 4 bases. As DNA, the CDR3 is TGTGCCAGCAGCTTAGCGACAGGGGATTCAGATACGCAGTATTTT. Protein: CASSLATGDSDTQYF. Supplemented by reference TRBV7-6 and TRBJ2-3, the full variable domain reads GAGVSQSPRYKVTKRGQDVALRCDPISGHVSLYWYRQALGQGPEFLTYFNYEAQQDKSGLPNDRFSAERPEGSISTLTIQRTEQRDSAMYRCASSLATGDSDTQYFGPGTRLTVL.

This clonotype was counted between two and nine times. This chain joins TRBV7-9 and TRBJ2-5, with 7 bases aligning to TRBD2. The V segment lost 0 bases and the J segment 5 bases; nucleotides outside the gene matches: 3. In germline, CDR1 is SEHNR, CDR2 FQNEAQ (reference sequence). The CDR3 sequence is 14 residues long. The CDR3 nucleotides are TGTGCCAGCAGCTTAGCGGGGGGGTATGAGACCCAGTACTTC. Protein: CASSLAGGYETQYF.

This clonotype occurred a few times. The chain uses TRBV20-1 and TRBJ2-7; 13 bases fit TRBD2. CDR3 length: 16 amino acids. Germline V gives CDR1 DFQATT, CDR2 SNEGSKA (reference sequence). Trimming took 4 bases from V and 0 from J; bases not matched to a gene: 6. The CDR3 here is CSATGTSGVSSYEQYF. CDR3 nucleotide sequence: TGCAGTGCTACGGGGACTAGCGGGGTAAGCTCCTACGAGCAGTACTTC.

This clonotype appeared many times. The CDR3 nucleotides are TGCAGCGTTGAAACAGGGATGGGTGAAAAACTGTTTTTT. Protein product: CSVETGMGEKLFF. The chain links TRBV29-1 to TRBJ1-4; D may be TRBD1 (6 bases). Germline V gene sequence: CDR1 SQVTM, CDR2 ANQGSEA. V was pared by 2 bases and J by 7 bases, with 11 bases between. CDR3 length equals 13 residues.

At least ten counts were recorded for this clonotype. The rearrangement joins TRBV20-1 to TRBJ1-1; D is possibly TRBD1 (5 bases). Germline assignment: CDR1 DFQATT and CDR2 SNEGSKA (reference sequence). This CDR3 contains 16 residues. V was shortened by 0 bases and J by 6 bases, with 20 bases between the two germline ends. The CDR3 bases are TGCAGTGCTAGAGATGTGGCAGGGTCGTTGAGGGCTGAAGCTTTCTTT. This codes for CSARDVAGSLRAEAFF.

The gene calls are TRBV7-9 and TRBJ2-5; D is tentatively TRBD1 or TRBD2 (5 bases each). The CDR3 has 14 residues. Germline loops: CDR1 SEHNR, CDR2 FQNEAQ (reference sequence). V was clipped by 3 bases and J by 3 bases, with 11 bases between them. The CDR3 nucleotides read TGTGCCAGCAGCTTCCCGGGACGGGAAGAGACCCAGTACTTC. Protein product: CASSFPGREETQYF.

In this sample, this clonotype turned up many times. The V gene is TRBV10-3, the J gene TRBJ2-3; D is ambiguous. Trimming cost V 4 bases and J 3 bases, with 2 bases left between them. CDR3 length: 11 amino acids. Per the germline V gene, CDR1 is ENHRY and CDR2 is SYGVKD. For the CDR3, the DNA is TGTGCCATCAGTGCTACAGATACGCAGTATTTT. As protein: CAISATDTQYF.

This clonotype was seen at least ten times. V and J are TRBV6-5 and TRBJ2-2; 8 bases match TRBD1. Germline assignment: CDR1 MNHEY and CDR2 SVGAGI. The V segment lost 4 bases and the J segment 7 bases; nucleotides outside the gene matches: 5. CDR3 length equals 14 residues. This CDR3 is CASSLLTGGGELFF. CDR3 in DNA: TGTGCCAGCAGTTTACTTACAGGGGGCGGGGAGCTGTTTTTT.

The gene calls are TRBV5-1 and TRBJ2-1, with TRBD2 matching 8 bases. The germline V gene has CDR1 SGHRS and CDR2 YFSETQ. CDR3 length equals 17 residues. The ends lost 0 bases at V and 9 bases at J; junction bases unmatched: 14. For the CDR3, the DNA is TGCGCCAGCAGCTTGGATGGTGGGACTAGGCCACGGTTTGAGCAGTTCTTC. Amino acid sequence: CASSLDGGTRPRFEQFF.

Only a few counts were recorded for this clonotype. The genes are TRBV20-1 and TRBJ2-1; TRBD2 matches 10 bases. The V segment lost 3 bases and the J segment 10 bases; nucleotides outside the gene matches: 12. Germline-derived CDR1 and CDR2 are DFQATT and SNEGSKA (reference sequence). CDR3 length equals 15 residues. The CDR3 DNA sequence: TGCAGTGCTAGCTCGGCTAGCGGGAGAATCGGGGAGCAGTTCTTC. Its translation: CSASSASGRIGEQFF.